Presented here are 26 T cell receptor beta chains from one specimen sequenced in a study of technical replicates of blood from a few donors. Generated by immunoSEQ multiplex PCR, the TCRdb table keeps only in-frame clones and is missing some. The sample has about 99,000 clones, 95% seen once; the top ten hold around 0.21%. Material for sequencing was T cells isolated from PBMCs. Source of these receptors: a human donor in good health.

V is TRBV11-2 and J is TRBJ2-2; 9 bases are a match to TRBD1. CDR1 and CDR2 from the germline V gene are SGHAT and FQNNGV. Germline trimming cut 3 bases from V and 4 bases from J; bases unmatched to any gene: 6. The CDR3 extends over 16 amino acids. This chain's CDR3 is CASSFNRGLATGELFF. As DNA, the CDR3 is TGTGCCAGCAGCTTTAACAGGGGGCTGGCCACCGGGGAGCTGTTTTTT.

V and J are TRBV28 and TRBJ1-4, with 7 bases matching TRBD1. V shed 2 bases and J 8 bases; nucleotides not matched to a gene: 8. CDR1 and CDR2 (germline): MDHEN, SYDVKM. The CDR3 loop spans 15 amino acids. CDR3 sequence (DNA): TGTGCCAGCAGTTTACCGGACAGGAAAGGGGAAAAACTGTTTTTT. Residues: CASSLPDRKGEKLFF.

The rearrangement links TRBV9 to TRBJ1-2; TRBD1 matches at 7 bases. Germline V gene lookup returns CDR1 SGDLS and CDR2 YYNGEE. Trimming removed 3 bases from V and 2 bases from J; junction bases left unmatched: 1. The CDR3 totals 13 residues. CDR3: CASSGDSNYGYTF. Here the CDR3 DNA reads TGTGCCAGCAGCGGGGACAGCAACTATGGCTACACCTTC.

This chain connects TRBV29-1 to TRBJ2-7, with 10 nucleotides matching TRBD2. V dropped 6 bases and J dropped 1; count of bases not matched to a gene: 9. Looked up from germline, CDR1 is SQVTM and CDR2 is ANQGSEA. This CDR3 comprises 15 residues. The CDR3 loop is CSVELTSGNSYEQYF. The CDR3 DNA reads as TGCAGCGTGGAATTAACTAGCGGGAATTCCTACGAGCAGTACTTC.

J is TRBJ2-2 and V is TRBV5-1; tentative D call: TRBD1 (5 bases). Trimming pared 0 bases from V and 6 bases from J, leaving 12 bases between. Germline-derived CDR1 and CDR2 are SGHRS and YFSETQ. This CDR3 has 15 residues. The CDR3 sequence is CASSLAEEGAGELFF. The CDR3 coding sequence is TGCGCCAGCAGCTTGGCAGAGGAAGGGGCCGGGGAGCTGTTTTTT.

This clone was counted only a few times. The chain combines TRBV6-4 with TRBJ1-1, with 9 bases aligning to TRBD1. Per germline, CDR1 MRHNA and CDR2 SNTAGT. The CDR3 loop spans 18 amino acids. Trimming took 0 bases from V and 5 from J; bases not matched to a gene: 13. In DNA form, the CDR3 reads TGTGCCAGCAGTGACTCGGGGGCCGGGACAGGGATTCGTACTGAAGCTTTCTTT. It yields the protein CASSDSGAGTGIRTEAFF.

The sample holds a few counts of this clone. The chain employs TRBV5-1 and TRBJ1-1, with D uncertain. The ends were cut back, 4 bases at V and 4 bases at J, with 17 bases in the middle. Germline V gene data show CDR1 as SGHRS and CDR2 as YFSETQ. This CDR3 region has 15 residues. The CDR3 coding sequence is TGCGCCAGCAGCGGAGACACGAACAGCGGCACTGAAGCTTTCTTT. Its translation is CASSGDTNSGTEAFF.

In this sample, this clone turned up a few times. This chain's CDR3 is CASSSSNRNEAFF. For the CDR3, the DNA is TGTGCCAGCAGCTCCTCAAACAGGAATGAAGCTTTCTTT. This chain uses TRBV7-9 with TRBJ1-1; D possibly corresponds to TRBD1 (5 bases). The ends were cut back, 4 bases at V and 7 bases at J, with 13 bases in the middle. The CDR3 sequence is 13 residues long. The germline CDR1 and CDR2 sequences are SEHNR and FQNEAQ (reference sequence). The variable domain in full, completed from reference TRBV7-9 and TRBJ1-1, reads DTGVSQNPRHKITKRGQNVTFRCDPISEHNRLYWYRQTLGQGPEFLTYFQNEAQLEKSRLLSDRFSAERPKGSFSTLEIQRTEQGDSAMYLCASSSSNRNEAFFGQGTRLTVV.

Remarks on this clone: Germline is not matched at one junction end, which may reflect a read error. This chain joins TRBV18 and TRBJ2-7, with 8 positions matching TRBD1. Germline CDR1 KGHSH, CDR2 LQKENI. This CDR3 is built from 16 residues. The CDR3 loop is CASSHPDRAGSCEQYF. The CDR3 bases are TGTGCCAGCTCACACCCGGACAGGGCAGGATCCTGCGAGCAGTACTTC.

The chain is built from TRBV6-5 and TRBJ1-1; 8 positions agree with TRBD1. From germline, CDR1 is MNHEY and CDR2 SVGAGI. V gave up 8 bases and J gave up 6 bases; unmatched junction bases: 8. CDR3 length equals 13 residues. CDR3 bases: TGTGCCAGCGGCTCCAGGGGGCCCCCTGAAGCTTTCTTT. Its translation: CASGSRGPPEAFF.

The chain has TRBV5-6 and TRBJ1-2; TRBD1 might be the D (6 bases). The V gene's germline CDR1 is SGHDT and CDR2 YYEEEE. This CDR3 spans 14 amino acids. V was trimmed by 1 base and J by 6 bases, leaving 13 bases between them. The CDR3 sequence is CASSLNRGADGYTF. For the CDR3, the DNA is TGTGCCAGCAGCTTGAACCGGGGGGCAGATGGCTACACCTTC.

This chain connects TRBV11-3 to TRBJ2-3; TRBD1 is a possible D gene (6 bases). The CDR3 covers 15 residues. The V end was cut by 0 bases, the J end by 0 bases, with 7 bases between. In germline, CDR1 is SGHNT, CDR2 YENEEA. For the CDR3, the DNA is TGTGCCAGCAGCTTAGATGGGACAAGCACAGATACGCAGTATTTT. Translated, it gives CASSLDGTSTDTQYF.

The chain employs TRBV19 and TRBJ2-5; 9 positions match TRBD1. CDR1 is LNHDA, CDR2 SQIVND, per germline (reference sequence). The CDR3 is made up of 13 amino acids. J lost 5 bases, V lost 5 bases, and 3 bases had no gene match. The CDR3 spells CASSVQGAETQYF. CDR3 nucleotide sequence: TGTGCCAGTAGTGTACAGGGGGCTGAGACCCAGTACTTC.

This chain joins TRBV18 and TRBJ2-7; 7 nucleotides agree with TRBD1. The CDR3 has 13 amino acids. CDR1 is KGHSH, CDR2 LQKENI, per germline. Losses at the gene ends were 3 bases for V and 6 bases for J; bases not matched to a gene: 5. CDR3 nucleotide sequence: TGTGCCAGCTCACCCTCTGACAGGGCCGAGCAGTACTTC. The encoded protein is CASSPSDRAEQYF.

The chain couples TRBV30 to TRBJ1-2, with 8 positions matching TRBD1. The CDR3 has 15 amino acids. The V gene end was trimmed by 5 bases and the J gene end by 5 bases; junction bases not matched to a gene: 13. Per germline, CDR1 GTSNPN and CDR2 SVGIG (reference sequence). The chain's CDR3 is CAWLGQGSNRYGYTF. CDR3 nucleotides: TGTGCCTGGTTAGGACAGGGAAGTAACCGGTATGGCTACACCTTC.

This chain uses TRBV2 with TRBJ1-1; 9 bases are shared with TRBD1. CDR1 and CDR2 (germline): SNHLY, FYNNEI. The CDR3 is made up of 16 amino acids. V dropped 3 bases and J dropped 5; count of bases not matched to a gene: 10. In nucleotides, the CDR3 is TGTGCCAGCAGTGACCCGGGACAGGGAGTAAGAACTGAAGCTTTCTTT. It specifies CASSDPGQGVRTEAFF.

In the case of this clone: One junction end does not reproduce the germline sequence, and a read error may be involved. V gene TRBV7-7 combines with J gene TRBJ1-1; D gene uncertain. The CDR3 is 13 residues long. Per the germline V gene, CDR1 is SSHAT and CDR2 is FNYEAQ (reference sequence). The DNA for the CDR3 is TGTGCTAGCAGCTTACACGGAGACACTGAAGCTTTCTTT. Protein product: CASSLHGDTEAFF.

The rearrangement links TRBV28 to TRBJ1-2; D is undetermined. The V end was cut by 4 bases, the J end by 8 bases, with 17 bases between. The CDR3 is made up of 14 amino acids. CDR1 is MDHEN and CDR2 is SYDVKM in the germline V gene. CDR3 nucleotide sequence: TGTGCCAGCAGTTCCGAAGGACGGTCTAGCGGCTACACCTTC. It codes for CASSSEGRSSGYTF.

CDR3 nucleotide sequence: TGTGCCAGCAGTATCGGGGGGGAGGGAGATACGCAGTATTTT. This translates into CASSIGGEGDTQYF. J is TRBJ2-3 and V is TRBV2, with 8 bases lining up with TRBD2. Germline V gives CDR1 SNHLY, CDR2 FYNNEI. CDR3 length: 14 amino acids. V trimming: 5 bases; J trimming: 5 bases; junction bases outside the gene matches: 6.

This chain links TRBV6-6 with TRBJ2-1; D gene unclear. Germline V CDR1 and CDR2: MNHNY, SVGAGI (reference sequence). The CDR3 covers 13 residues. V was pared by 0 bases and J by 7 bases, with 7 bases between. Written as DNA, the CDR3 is TGTGCCAGCAGTTACTCGGCTCAGAATGAGCAGTTCTTC. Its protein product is CASSYSAQNEQFF.

The CDR3 bases are TGTGCCAGCTCACCATTTGAACGGACAGGGGGAGAATACTATGGCTACACCTTC. This codes for CASSPFERTGGEYYGYTF. The gene calls are TRBV18 and TRBJ1-2, with 10 bases fitting TRBD1. V trimming: 2 bases; J trimming: 3 bases; junction bases outside the gene matches: 12. The CDR3 runs to 18 residues. The V gene's germline CDR1 is KGHSH and CDR2 LQKENI.

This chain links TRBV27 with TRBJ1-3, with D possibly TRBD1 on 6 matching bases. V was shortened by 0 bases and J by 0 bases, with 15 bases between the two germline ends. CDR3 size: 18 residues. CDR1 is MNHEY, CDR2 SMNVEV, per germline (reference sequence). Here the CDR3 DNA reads TGTGCCAGCAGTTTATCAGGGGCAGGGGCCTACTCTGGAAACACCATATATTTT. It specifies CASSLSGAGAYSGNTIYF.

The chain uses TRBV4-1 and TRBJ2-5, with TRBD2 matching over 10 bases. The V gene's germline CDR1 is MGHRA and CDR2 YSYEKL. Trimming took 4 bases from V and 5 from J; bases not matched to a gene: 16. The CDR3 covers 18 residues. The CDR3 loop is CASSLTTWTSGHRETQYF. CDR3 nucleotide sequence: TGCGCCAGCAGCCTCACAACTTGGACTAGCGGCCATCGGGAGACCCAGTACTTC.

The CDR3 reads CASSPPTGVSYEQYF. The CDR3, as DNA: TGTGCCAGCTCACCCCCGACAGGGGTGTCCTACGAGCAGTACTTC. This chain links TRBV18 with TRBJ2-7, with TRBD1 identical over 8 bases. Germline assignment: CDR1 KGHSH and CDR2 LQKENI. The CDR3 is made up of 15 amino acids. After removal of 3 bases from V and 1 base from J, the junction contained 5 bases not matched to a gene. Full variable domain (missing parts from reference TRBV18 and TRBJ2-7): NAGVMQNPRHLVRRRGQEARLRCSPMKGHSHVYWYRQLPEEGLKFMVYLQKENIIDESGMPKERFSAEFPKEGPSILRIQQVVRGDSAAYFCASSPPTGVSYEQYFGPGTRLTVT.

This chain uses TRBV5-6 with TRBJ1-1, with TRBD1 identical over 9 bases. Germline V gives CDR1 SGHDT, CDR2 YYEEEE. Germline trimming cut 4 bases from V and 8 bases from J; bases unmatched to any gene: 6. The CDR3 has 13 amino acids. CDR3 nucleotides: TGTGCCAGCAGCCGTCGGGACAGGGTGGAAGCTTTCTTT. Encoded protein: CASSRRDRVEAFF. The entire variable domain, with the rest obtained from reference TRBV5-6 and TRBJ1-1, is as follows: DAGVTQSPTHLIKTRGQQVTLRCSPKSGHDTVSWYQQALGQGPQFIFQYYEEEERQRGNFPDRFSGHQFPNYSSELNVNALLLGDSALYLCASSRRDRVEAFFGQGTRLTVV.

The CDR3 here is CASHSQGDTEAFF. CDR3 coding DNA: TGTGCCAGCCACTCACAGGGGGACACTGAAGCTTTCTTT. This rearrangement joins TRBV7-9 to TRBJ1-1, with 8 bases fitting TRBD1. With 8 bases clipped from V and 3 bases from J, the junction kept 5 bases outside the gene matches. Germline V lookup: CDR1 SEHNR, CDR2 FQNEAQ (reference sequence). The CDR3 sequence is 13 residues long.